The clone carrying this T cell receptor (beta chain) appeared a few times. Its antigen is still unknown. The study ran its PCR with 60 Vbeta and 13 Jbeta primers. The table came from immunoSEQ multiplex PCR; TCRdb's copy has only in-frame clones and leaves some out. The sample yields roughly 150,000 clones, less than 90% seen once. The CDR3 contains 16 residues. V lost 6 bases and J lost 4; bases outside the gene matches: 12. In germline, CDR1 is SNHLY, CDR2 FYNNEI. The data stem from a study of cytomegalovirus exposure and HLA in healthy donors. Study-level findings and limits: In a later analysis, at a false discovery rate of 0.05, approximately 16,000 TCR beta sequences matched HLA alleles. Later, an analysis found that common viral pathogens appeared to be linked with several of the most significant clusters.

The chain combines TRBV2 with TRBJ1-2, with 9 positions matching TRBD1. The TCR sequence derives from a man between 25 and 39 years old in good health and CMV-seronegative. The sample comprised PBMCs. DNA for the CDR3: TGTGCCAGCAGGGCAGGACCGGGACAGGGATTCTATGGCTACACCTTC. It encodes CASRAGPGQGFYGYTF.